Described below is a single TCR beta chain sequence and its context. One junction end does not reproduce the germline sequence, and a read error may be involved. CDR1 is MDHEN and CDR2 is SYDVKM in the germline V gene. The CDR3 is 14 amino acids. As for time point: blood at routine non-recurrence follow-up after resection. This sample is drawn from a study of spatial heterogeneity in lung cancer. TCRdb re-analysed the 5' RACE reads in MiXCR, keeping a single row per CDR3 protein. Of 39,000 or so distinct CDR3 sequences listed, over 9.5% were seen once; the top ten hold 17%. The chain employs TRBV28 and TRBJ1-5, with a weak D call TRBD1 (6 bases). Sequencing was performed on PBMCs, taken at follow-up. The clonotype comes from a female donor with early-stage non-small cell lung cancer. CDR3 nucleotide sequence: TGTGTCAGCAGTTTAGGGGGGAGCAATCAGCCCCAGCATTTT. This gives the protein CVSSLGGSNQPQHF.